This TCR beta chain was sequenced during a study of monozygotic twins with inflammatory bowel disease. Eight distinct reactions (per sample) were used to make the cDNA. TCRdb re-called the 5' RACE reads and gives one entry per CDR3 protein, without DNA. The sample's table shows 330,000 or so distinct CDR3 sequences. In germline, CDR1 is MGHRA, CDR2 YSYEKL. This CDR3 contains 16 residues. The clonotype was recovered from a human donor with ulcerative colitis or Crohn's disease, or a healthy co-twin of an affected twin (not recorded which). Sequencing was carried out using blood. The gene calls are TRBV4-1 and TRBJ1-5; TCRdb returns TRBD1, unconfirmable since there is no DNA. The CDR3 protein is CASSPGPLHSNQPQHF.